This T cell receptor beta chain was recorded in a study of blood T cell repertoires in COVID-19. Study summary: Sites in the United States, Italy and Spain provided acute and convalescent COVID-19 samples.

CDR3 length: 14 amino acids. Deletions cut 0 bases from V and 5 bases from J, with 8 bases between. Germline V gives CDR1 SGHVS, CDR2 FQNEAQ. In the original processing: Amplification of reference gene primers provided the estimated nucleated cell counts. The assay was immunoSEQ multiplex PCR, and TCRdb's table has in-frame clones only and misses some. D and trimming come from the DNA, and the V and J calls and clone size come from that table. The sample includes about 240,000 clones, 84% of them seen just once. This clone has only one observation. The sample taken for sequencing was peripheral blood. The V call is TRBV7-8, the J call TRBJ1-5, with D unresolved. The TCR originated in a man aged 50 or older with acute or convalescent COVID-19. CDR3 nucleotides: TGTGCCAGCAGCTTAGCGGAGGAGGATCAGCCCCAGCATTTT. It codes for CASSLAEEDQPQHF.